This TCR beta chain emerged from a study of vaccination effects on CD4 cells after COVID-19 (dated by TCRdb to the early 2020s). Broadly, across the study: Post-vaccine samples across the study were collected a median of 72 days after the second dose, with a range of 14 to 241. Cultures from other donors in the study were sequenced using the Oncomine TCR Beta short-read assay on an Illumina iSeq 100. SARS-CoV-2 spike-specific CD4+ TCR repertoires from before and after mRNA vaccination were compared in COVID-19 convalescent patients and in infection-naive vaccine recipients. The full study included over 8 COVID-19 convalescent patients and a few SARS-CoV-2-naive healthy vaccine recipients. What the work shows at the level of the full study, not this receptor alone: Among healthy vaccine recipients, nearly all vaccine-induced clones were SARS-CoV-2 mono-reactive, and just 1 of 255 was cross-reactive with common cold coronaviruses. Clones induced by infection and clones induced by vaccination both contracted markedly at late timepoints after vaccination, which fits with T cell responses waning over time. Limitations of the study were the small number of convalescent patients and the absence of early post-infection timepoints.

To identify antigen-specific CD4+ T cell clonotypes by their expansion, the ViraFEST assay first stimulated PBMC with viral peptide pools and then applied TCR sequencing. After less than 13 days of culture, CD4+ T cells were isolated with the EasySep CD4+ T cell isolation kit. Each participant got two doses of an mRNA SARS-CoV-2 vaccine, either BNT162b2 or mRNA-1273. None of the healthy vaccine recipients had a prior SARS-CoV-2 infection, which was confirmed by nucleocapsid antibody tests that came back negative both before and after vaccination. A few million PBMC per well were cultured with approximately 10 ug/ml peptides in IMDM containing around 4.6% human AB serum, about 9 IU/ml IL-2 and gentamicin. Half of the culture medium was replaced with fresh IL-2-containing medium on days 3 and 7. Unless noted otherwise, every peptide stimulation condition was cultured in triplicate wells. Using Ficoll-Paque Plus gradient centrifugation, PBMC were separated from whole blood and then either used fresh or cryopreserved at -140C. The overlapping peptide pools covered the spike proteins of SARS-CoV-2 and of the common cold coronaviruses HCoV-NL63, HCoV-OC43 and HCoV-229E. The QIAamp micro DNA kit was used to extract genomic DNA from the cultured CD4+ T cells.

With respect to this clone: The antigen this receptor binds is unknown. Base qualities are not provided; no much larger clone lies one nucleotide away.

Germline trimming: 3 bases from V, 4 bases from J; junction bases outside gene matches: 7. The CDR1 and CDR2 encoded by the germline V gene are MDHEN and SYDVKM. The cysteine opens and the phenylalanine closes a CDR3 of 17 amino acids. The only DNA kept is the CDR3, 51 bases in frame from the first base. Library construction relied on the immunoSEQ multiplex PCR assay. DNA from the cultured and isolated CD4+ T cells underwent TCR beta CDR3 sequencing. As for the authors' bioinformatics: Non-productive TCR sequences were discarded, and reads were trimmed to the CDR3 region, with only CDR3s of 7 or more amino acids retained. Antigen-specific clonotypes were identified using the MANAFEST web app by comparison of expansion in peptide wells against reference cultures. Positive clones required FDR<0.05 expansion versus reference and all other wells, odds ratio above 5, and frequency above 0.1% in two replicate wells. A clonotype was defined as cross-reactive if the clonotype was significantly expanded both in SARS-CoV-2 spike wells and in at least one common cold coronavirus spike condition. Levenshtein distance calculated with the stringdist R package was used to assess CDR3 similarity, and unrooted trees were constructed with ape in R 3.6.1. Drawn from immuneACCESS, this table holds only the in-frame rearrangements with V and J called that TCRdb kept. Clones are partly lost; checked studies trace under half to an unresolved V gene and leave the rest unexplained. That table supplies the V and J calls and clone size; D and trimming were determined from the DNA. Across this sample there are over 25,000 clones, with 83% seen only once. The ten largest clones add up to 1.4% of the sample.

The chain is assembled from TRBV28 and TRBJ1-5, with 12 central nucleotides matching TRBD1. The origin of this receptor is a human donor who received a COVID-19 vaccine. Some clones in this sample may be carry-over from other donors' samples. This sample comprised CD4+ T cells from PBMCs cultured with HCoV-NL63 spike peptides, obtained after COVID-19 vaccination. This specimen's cell subset or site label, interpreted: HCoV-NL63 spike overlapping peptide pool stimulation. The CDR3 protein: CASSFLGDRGPNQPQHF. The nucleotide sequence is given as TGTGCCAGCAGTTTCCTTGGGGACAGGGGGCCTAATCAGCCCCAGCATTTT.